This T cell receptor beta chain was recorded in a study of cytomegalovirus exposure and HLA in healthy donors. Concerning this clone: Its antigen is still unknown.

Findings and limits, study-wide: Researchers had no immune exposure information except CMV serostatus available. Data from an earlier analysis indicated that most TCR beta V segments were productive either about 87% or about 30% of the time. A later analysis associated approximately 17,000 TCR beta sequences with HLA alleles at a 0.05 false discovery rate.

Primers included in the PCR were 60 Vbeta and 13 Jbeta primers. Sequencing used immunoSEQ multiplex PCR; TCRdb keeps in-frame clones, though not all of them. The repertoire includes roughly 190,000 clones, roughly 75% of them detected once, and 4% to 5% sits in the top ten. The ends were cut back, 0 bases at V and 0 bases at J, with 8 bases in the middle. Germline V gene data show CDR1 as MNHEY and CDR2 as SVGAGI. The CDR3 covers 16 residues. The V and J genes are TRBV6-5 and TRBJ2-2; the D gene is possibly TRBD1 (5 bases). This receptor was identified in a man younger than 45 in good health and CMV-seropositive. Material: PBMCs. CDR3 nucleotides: TGTGCCAGCAGTTACTCGACAGACGCGAACACCGGGGAGCTGTTTTTT. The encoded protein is CASSYSTDANTGELFF.